The sequence of this T cell receptor (beta chain) was determined in a study of cytomegalovirus exposure and HLA in healthy donors. Per germline, CDR1 MNHEY and CDR2 SVGAGI. The CDR3 totals 13 residues. The V end was cut by 6 bases, the J end by 3 bases, with 12 bases between. PCR used 60 Vbeta primers and 13 Jbeta primers. Some clones are missing from TCRdb's copy, which holds only in-frame ones; the method was immunoSEQ multiplex PCR. The repertoire has about 180,000 clones, over 60% of them found once; the top ten carry roughly 1.6%. The sample taken for sequencing was PBMCs. V and J are TRBV6-5 and TRBJ2-7; unclear D gene. This sequence was found in a man younger than 35 in good health and CMV-seronegative. This chain's CDR3 is CASRPAVVYEQYF. In DNA form, the CDR3 reads TGTGCCAGCAGGCCCGCGGTGGTCTACGAGCAGTACTTC.